A selection of T cell receptor beta chains follows, all from one sample in a study of blood T cell repertoires in COVID-19. Sequenced by immunoSEQ multiplex PCR; TCRdb stores in-frame clones only, minus some. Of 160,000 or so clones detected, roughly 86% appear once; the ten largest clones hold less than 5%. Input material: peripheral blood. These receptor sequences come from a woman aged 55-70 years who had recovered from COVID-19. Both conserved end residues are part of each CDR3. Fields, in order: CDR3 DNA, CDR3 protein, V gene, J gene, CDR3 length, D gene, clone size. A D gene is named only where the DNA matches it firmly. Clone size appears in some rows only: once, few, many, or a class for an expanded clone.

CDR3 DNA: TGCGCCAGCAGCTTGATGGGGAGCTCCTACAATGAGCAGTTCTTC; CDR3 protein: CASSLMGSSYNEQFF; V gene: TRBV5-1; J gene: TRBJ2-1; CDR3 length: 15; D gene: .; clone size: once
CDR3 DNA: TGTTCGACAGGTCGACCCCCGGATACGCAGTATTTT; CDR3 protein: CSTGRPPDTQYF; V gene: TRBV27; J gene: TRBJ2-3; CDR3 length: 12; D gene: .; clone size: once
CDR3 DNA: TGTGCCAGCAGCACCCAGGGAGCGGGGGGACTATTCCTTAGCACAGATACGCAGTATTTT; CDR3 protein: CASSTQGAGGLFLSTDTQYF; V gene: TRBV21-1; J gene: TRBJ2-3; CDR3 length: 20; D gene: .; clone size: .
CDR3 DNA: TGTGCCAGCAGTCTAGGGACAGGACACTATGGCTACACCTTC; CDR3 protein: CASSLGTGHYGYTF; V gene: TRBV6-5; J gene: TRBJ1-2; CDR3 length: 14; D gene: TRBD1; clone size: .
CDR3 DNA: TGTGCCAGCAGCCAAGTCTTTCAGGCCAATGAGCAGTTCTTC; CDR3 protein: CASSQVFQANEQFF; V gene: TRBV3-1/TRBV3-2; J gene: TRBJ2-1; CDR3 length: 14; D gene: .; clone size: .
CDR3 DNA: TGCGCCAGCAGCTTGGAACAGTCAAATTCACCCCTCCACTTT; CDR3 protein: CASSLEQSNSPLHF; V gene: TRBV5-1; J gene: TRBJ1-6; CDR3 length: 14; D gene: .; clone size: .
CDR3 DNA: TGTGCCAGCAGCATTCGAGGGGGCACAAGCACAGATACGCAGTATTTT; CDR3 protein: CASSIRGGTSTDTQYF; V gene: TRBV7-8; J gene: TRBJ2-3; CDR3 length: 16; D gene: TRBD1; clone size: .
CDR3 DNA: TGTGCCAGCAGCACAAGACAGGGCTCAACTAATGAAAAACTGTTTTTT; CDR3 protein: CASSTRQGSTNEKLFF; V gene: TRBV5-4; J gene: TRBJ1-4; CDR3 length: 16; D gene: TRBD1; clone size: many
CDR3 DNA: TGTGCCAGCTCCCTGGCAGGTAGGGGGAACACTGAAGCTTTCTTT; CDR3 protein: CASSLAGRGNTEAFF; V gene: TRBV18; J gene: TRBJ1-1; CDR3 length: 15; D gene: .; clone size: .
CDR3 DNA: TGTGCCAGCAGCCCCGGGACAGGGATTACAGATACGCAGTATTTT; CDR3 protein: CASSPGTGITDTQYF; V gene: TRBV2; J gene: TRBJ2-3; CDR3 length: 15; D gene: TRBD1; clone size: .
CDR3 DNA: TGCGCCAGCAGCCAAGATCCGAACTATGCAACTAATGAAAAACTGTTTTTT; CDR3 protein: CASSQDPNYATNEKLFF; V gene: TRBV4-3; J gene: TRBJ1-4; CDR3 length: 17; D gene: .; clone size: .
CDR3 DNA: TGTGCCAGCAGCCTACGGGTTGGAATAGATACGCAGTATTTT; CDR3 protein: CASSLRVGIDTQYF; V gene: TRBV3-1/TRBV3-2; J gene: TRBJ2-3; CDR3 length: 14; D gene: .; clone size: once
CDR3 DNA: TGCGCCAGCAGCTTGGAGGGTAGCGGGTACGAGCAGTACTTC; CDR3 protein: CASSLEGSGYEQYF; V gene: TRBV5-1; J gene: TRBJ2-7; CDR3 length: 14; D gene: TRBD2; clone size: .
CDR3 DNA: TGCGCCAGCAGCTTGGAGGGACAGCGGCGGGAGACCCAGTACTTC; CDR3 protein: CASSLEGQRRETQYF; V gene: TRBV5-1; J gene: TRBJ2-5; CDR3 length: 15; D gene: TRBD1; clone size: .
CDR3 DNA: TGTGCCAGCAGTTCGCCCCAGGGGCCACAAGAGACCCAGTACTTC; CDR3 protein: CASSSPQGPQETQYF; V gene: TRBV5-4; J gene: TRBJ2-5; CDR3 length: 15; D gene: .; clone size: .
CDR3 DNA: TGTGCCAGCAGCCAAGTGGTAGGACTGGAGATGACAGATACGCAGTATTTT; CDR3 protein: CASSQVVGLEMTDTQYF; V gene: TRBV4-2; J gene: TRBJ2-3; CDR3 length: 17; D gene: .; clone size: .
CDR3 DNA: TGTGCCAGCAGTTCCTCCGGACAGGGTTCTTACGAGCAGTACTTC; CDR3 protein: CASSSSGQGSYEQYF; V gene: TRBV28; J gene: TRBJ2-7; CDR3 length: 15; D gene: TRBD1; clone size: .
CDR3 DNA: TGTGCCAGCAGGAGGGGGCAAGTAGGCGAGCAGTACTTC; CDR3 protein: CASRRGQVGEQYF; V gene: TRBV5-4; J gene: TRBJ2-7; CDR3 length: 13; D gene: TRBD1; clone size: .
CDR3 DNA: TGCGCCAGCAGCTTCGGACAGGGGGCTACCTACGAGCAGTACTTC; CDR3 protein: CASSFGQGATYEQYF; V gene: TRBV5-1; J gene: TRBJ2-7; CDR3 length: 15; D gene: TRBD1; clone size: .
CDR3 DNA: TGTGCCAGCAGCTTAGCGTTAGCGGGGGGCCAAGAGACCCAGTACTTC; CDR3 protein: CASSLALAGGQETQYF; V gene: TRBV7-9; J gene: TRBJ2-5; CDR3 length: 16; D gene: TRBD2; clone size: .
CDR3 DNA: TGTGCCAGTAGTCAACCCTCGGGGGGGACACTGAACACTGAAGCTTTCTTT; CDR3 protein: CASSQPSGGTLNTEAFF; V gene: TRBV19; J gene: TRBJ1-1; CDR3 length: 17; D gene: .; clone size: .
CDR3 DNA: TGTGCCAGTAGTATGGACAGGTATGGCTACACCTTC; CDR3 protein: CASSMDRYGYTF; V gene: TRBV19; J gene: TRBJ1-2; CDR3 length: 12; D gene: TRBD1; clone size: .
CDR3 DNA: TGCGCCAGCAGCTTGAAGACAACAGATACGCAGTATTTT; CDR3 protein: CASSLKTTDTQYF; V gene: TRBV5-1; J gene: TRBJ2-3; CDR3 length: 13; D gene: .; clone size: .
CDR3 DNA: TGTGCCAGCAGCGTAGCCCCACAGGCTTACAATGAGCAGTTCTTC; CDR3 protein: CASSVAPQAYNEQFF; V gene: TRBV9; J gene: TRBJ2-1; CDR3 length: 15; D gene: .; clone size: .
CDR3 DNA: TGCGCCAGCAGGCCCGGGGGTCCCCAAGAGACCCAGTACTTC; CDR3 protein: CASRPGGPQETQYF; V gene: TRBV5-1; J gene: TRBJ2-5; CDR3 length: 14; D gene: .; clone size: .
CDR3 DNA: TGTGCCACCAGCAGAGCTAGCGGGGGATACAATGAGCAGTTCTTC; CDR3 protein: CATSRASGGYNEQFF; V gene: TRBV15; J gene: TRBJ2-1; CDR3 length: 15; D gene: TRBD2; clone size: .
CDR3 DNA: TGTGCAAGTCGCTTAGGCGGTCCCGAGCAGTACTTC; CDR3 protein: CASRLGGPEQYF; V gene: TRBV12-2; J gene: TRBJ2-7; CDR3 length: 12; D gene: .; clone size: once
CDR3 DNA: TGTGCCAGCAGTGAAGGGGGCTGGTCACCCCTCCACTTT; CDR3 protein: CASSEGGWSPLHF; V gene: TRBV2; J gene: TRBJ1-6; CDR3 length: 13; D gene: .; clone size: .
CDR3 DNA: TGTGCCAGCAGCTTATATCAGGGTTCCGGCTACACCTTC; CDR3 protein: CASSLYQGSGYTF; V gene: TRBV11-1; J gene: TRBJ1-2; CDR3 length: 13; D gene: .; clone size: few
CDR3 DNA: TGTGCCAGCAGTGGGGGGGTAGGAGCGAAAAACATTCAGTACTTC; CDR3 protein: CASSGGVGAKNIQYF; V gene: TRBV11-3; J gene: TRBJ2-4; CDR3 length: 15; D gene: TRBD2; clone size: .
CDR3 DNA: TGTGCCAGCAGTTACAAGGGGCACTCCTATAATTCACCCCTCCACTTT; CDR3 protein: CASSYKGHSYNSPLHF; V gene: TRBV6-2/TRBV6-3; J gene: TRBJ1-6; CDR3 length: 16; D gene: .; clone size: .
CDR3 DNA: TGCGCCAGCAGCTTGCGGAGCCCTAGCGGGGCGTACCAAGAGACCCAGTACTTC; CDR3 protein: CASSLRSPSGAYQETQYF; V gene: TRBV5-1; J gene: TRBJ2-5; CDR3 length: 18; D gene: TRBD2; clone size: .
CDR3 DNA: TGTGCCAGCAGCCAAACCTGGCTGAACACTGAAGCTTTCTTT; CDR3 protein: CASSQTWLNTEAFF; V gene: TRBV3-1/TRBV3-2; J gene: TRBJ1-1; CDR3 length: 14; D gene: .; clone size: .
CDR3 DNA: TGTGCCAGCAGCTTAACTAGAGCTAACTATGGCTACACCTTC; CDR3 protein: CASSLTRANYGYTF; V gene: TRBV7-2; J gene: TRBJ1-2; CDR3 length: 14; D gene: .; clone size: once
CDR3 DNA: TGTGCCACCAGCAAGGGCCAGGGAGGGATTGGTAGCAATCAGCCCCAGCATTTT; CDR3 protein: CATSKGQGGIGSNQPQHF; V gene: TRBV7-9; J gene: TRBJ1-5; CDR3 length: 18; D gene: .; clone size: .
CDR3 DNA: TGTGCCAGCAGCTTACAGGGGGCAGAGACCCAGTACTTC; CDR3 protein: CASSLQGAETQYF; V gene: TRBV5-4; J gene: TRBJ2-5; CDR3 length: 13; D gene: TRBD1; clone size: .
CDR3 DNA: TGTGCCAGCAGTTATTCTGTGCCTAGAGAGACCCAGTACTTC; CDR3 protein: CASSYSVPRETQYF; V gene: TRBV6-2/TRBV6-3; J gene: TRBJ2-5; CDR3 length: 14; D gene: .; clone size: .
CDR3 DNA: TGTGCCAGCAGTGATGGGGGGGATTCACCCCTCCACTTT; CDR3 protein: CASSDGGDSPLHF; V gene: TRBV2; J gene: TRBJ1-6; CDR3 length: 13; D gene: .; clone size: .
CDR3 DNA: TGTGCCAGCAGTCCCAGGGGGCGATACGACTATGGCTACACCTTC; CDR3 protein: CASSPRGRYDYGYTF; V gene: TRBV6-5; J gene: TRBJ1-2; CDR3 length: 15; D gene: TRBD1; clone size: .
CDR3 DNA: TGTGCCAGCAGCGTACGGGATTCACCCCTCCACTTT; CDR3 protein: CASSVRDSPLHF; V gene: TRBV9; J gene: TRBJ1-6; CDR3 length: 12; D gene: .; clone size: .
CDR3 DNA: TGCGCCAGCAGCCACAGGTTTGGGGGGACGGCTGGCTACACCTTC; CDR3 protein: CASSHRFGGTAGYTF; V gene: TRBV4-3; J gene: TRBJ1-2; CDR3 length: 15; D gene: .; clone size: .
CDR3 DNA: TGTGCCAGCAGCTTAACAATGTCAGGGGGCAACCGGGGCCCATACAATGAGCAGTTCTTC; CDR3 protein: CASSLTMSGGNRGPYNEQFF; V gene: TRBV7-3; J gene: TRBJ2-1; CDR3 length: 20; D gene: TRBD1; clone size: .
CDR3 DNA: TGCGCCAGCAGCTTGGCCAGGTCCGCTGGGGCCAACGTCCTGACTTTC; CDR3 protein: CASSLARSAGANVLTF; V gene: TRBV5-1; J gene: TRBJ2-6; CDR3 length: 16; D gene: .; clone size: .
CDR3 DNA: TGCGCCAGCAGCTTAGCGCGCAGGGCAGATACGCAGTATTTT; CDR3 protein: CASSLARRADTQYF; V gene: TRBV5-1; J gene: TRBJ2-3; CDR3 length: 14; D gene: .; clone size: .
CDR3 DNA: TGTGCCAGCAGCGTAGGACAGGGGGCCACAGATACGCAGTATTTT; CDR3 protein: CASSVGQGATDTQYF; V gene: TRBV9; J gene: TRBJ2-3; CDR3 length: 15; D gene: TRBD1; clone size: .
CDR3 DNA: TGTGCCAGCAGCCTAGACTCGGGTGGAGATACGCAGTATTTT; CDR3 protein: CASSLDSGGDTQYF; V gene: TRBV7-8; J gene: TRBJ2-3; CDR3 length: 14; D gene: .; clone size: many
CDR3 DNA: TGTGCCAGCAGCTTAGACAGGGGCAACTACGAGCAGTACTTC; CDR3 protein: CASSLDRGNYEQYF; V gene: TRBV11-2; J gene: TRBJ2-7; CDR3 length: 14; D gene: .; clone size: .
CDR3 DNA: TGTGCCATCAGTGCCCGGACTACCGGGGAGCTGTTTTTT; CDR3 protein: CAISARTTGELFF; V gene: TRBV10-3; J gene: TRBJ2-2; CDR3 length: 13; D gene: .; clone size: .
CDR3 DNA: TGTGCCAGCAGCCCCCAGACAGGGTATAATGAAAAACTGTTTTTT; CDR3 protein: CASSPQTGYNEKLFF; V gene: TRBV7-2; J gene: TRBJ1-4; CDR3 length: 15; D gene: TRBD1; clone size: .